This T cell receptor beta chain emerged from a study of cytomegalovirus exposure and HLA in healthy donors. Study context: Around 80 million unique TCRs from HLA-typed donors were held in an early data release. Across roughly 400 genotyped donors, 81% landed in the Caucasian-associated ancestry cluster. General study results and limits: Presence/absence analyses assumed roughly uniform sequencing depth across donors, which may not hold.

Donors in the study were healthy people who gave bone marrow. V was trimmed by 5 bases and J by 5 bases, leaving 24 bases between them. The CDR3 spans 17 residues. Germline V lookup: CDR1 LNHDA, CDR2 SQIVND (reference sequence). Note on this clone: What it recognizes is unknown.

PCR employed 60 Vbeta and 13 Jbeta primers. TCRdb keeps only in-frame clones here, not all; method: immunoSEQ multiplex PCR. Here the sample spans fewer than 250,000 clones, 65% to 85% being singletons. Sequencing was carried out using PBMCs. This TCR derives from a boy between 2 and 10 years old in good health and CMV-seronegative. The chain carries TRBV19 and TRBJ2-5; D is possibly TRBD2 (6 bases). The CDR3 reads CASSFGGKGEAEETQYF. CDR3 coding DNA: TGTGCCAGTAGTTTTGGAGGGAAGGGAGAGGCAGAGGAGACCCAGTACTTC.